This passage covers 5 T cell receptor beta chains from one sample sequenced in a study of blood T cell repertoires in COVID-19 (dated by TCRdb to about 2020). The method was the immunoSEQ multiplex PCR assay. The source is immuneACCESS, and TCRdb retained only in-frame sequences with V and J called. Part of the clones is not carried over; for the studies checked, unresolved V genes explain less than half of this, and the remainder is unexplained. This sample comprises roughly 110,000 clones, about three quarters of them detected only once. The top ten constitute approximately 4.3% of the sample. The sequencing sample was made of peripheral blood. The receptor source for this set is a man between 65 and 79 years old with acute or convalescent COVID-19.

The chain carries TRBV6-6 and TRBJ2-7; 10 bases align to TRBD1. Germline loops: CDR1 MNHNY, CDR2 SVGAGI (reference sequence). This CDR3 comprises 16 residues. The trim removed 2 bases at V and 5 bases at J, leaving 9 bases unmatched. The CDR3 loop reads CASSYGETGGADEQYF. In DNA form, the CDR3 reads TGTGCCAGCAGTTACGGGGAGACAGGGGGCGCGGACGAGCAGTACTTC.

CDR3 region: CASSYSPGQGNEQFF. In DNA, the CDR3 is TGTGCCAGCAGCTACTCTCCGGGACAGGGTAATGAGCAGTTCTTC. The chain employs TRBV7-3 and TRBJ2-1, with TRBD1 matching 9 bases. CDR1 and CDR2 (germline): SGHTA, FQGTGA. The CDR3 has 15 residues. Trimming cost V 4 bases and J 7 bases; bases outside gene matches: 8.

This chain connects TRBV19 to TRBJ1-3; 7 bases are shared with TRBD1. V shed 6 bases and J 2 bases; nucleotides not matched to a gene: 4. The CDR3 has 14 amino acids. Germline V gene lookup returns CDR1 LNHDA and CDR2 SQIVND (reference sequence). The CDR3 DNA reads TGTGCCAGTAGCTCCGGACAGGCTGGAAACACCATATATTTT. Translated, it gives CASSSGQAGNTIYF.

V gene TRBV29-1 combines with J gene TRBJ2-2, with TRBD1 identical over 9 bases. CDR1 is SQVTM, CDR2 ANQGSEA, per germline. Trimming removed 6 bases from V and 4 bases from J; junction bases left unmatched: 9. This CDR3 contains 15 residues. CDR3 residues: CSVAPGTGITGELFF. The CDR3 DNA is TGCAGCGTCGCACCCGGGACAGGGATCACCGGGGAGCTGTTTTTT.

The gene calls are TRBV25-1 and TRBJ1-2; TRBD1 matches 10 bases. This CDR3 has 16 amino acids. V shed 3 bases, J shed 7 bases, and the junction held 11 bases outside the gene matches. The germline CDR1 and CDR2 sequences are MGHDK and SYGVNS. Written as DNA, the CDR3 is TGTGCCAGCAGTGATGTAGATCGACAGGGGGCGCCTGGCTACACCTTC. It specifies CASSDVDRQGAPGYTF.